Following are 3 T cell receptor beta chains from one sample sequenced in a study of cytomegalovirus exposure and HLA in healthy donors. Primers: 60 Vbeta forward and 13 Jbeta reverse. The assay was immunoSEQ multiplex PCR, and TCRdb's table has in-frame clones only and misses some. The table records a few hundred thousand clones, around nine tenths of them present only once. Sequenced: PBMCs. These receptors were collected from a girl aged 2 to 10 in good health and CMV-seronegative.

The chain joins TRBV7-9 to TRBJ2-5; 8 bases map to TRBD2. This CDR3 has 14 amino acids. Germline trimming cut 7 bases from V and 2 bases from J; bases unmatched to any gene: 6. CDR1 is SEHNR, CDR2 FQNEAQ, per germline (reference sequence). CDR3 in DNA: TGTGCCAGCACAGCGGGAGAAGGGCAAGAGACCCAGTACTTC. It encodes CASTAGEGQETQYF.

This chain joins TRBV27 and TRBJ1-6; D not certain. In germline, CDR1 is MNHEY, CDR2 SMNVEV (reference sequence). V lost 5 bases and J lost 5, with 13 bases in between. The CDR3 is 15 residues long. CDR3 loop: CASSITGKNNSPLHF. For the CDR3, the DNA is TGTGCCAGCAGTATAACGGGAAAAAATAATTCACCCCTCCACTTT.

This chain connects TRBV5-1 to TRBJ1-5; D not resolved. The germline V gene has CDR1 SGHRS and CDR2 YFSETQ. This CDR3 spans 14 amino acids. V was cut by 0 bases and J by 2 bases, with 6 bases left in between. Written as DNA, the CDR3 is TGCGCCAGCAGCTTGGGGCCAGGCAATCAGCCCCAGCATTTT. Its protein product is CASSLGPGNQPQHF.